Detailed here is one T cell receptor beta chain. Its antigen is not identified. This specimen comes from a study of beta chain features in type 1 diabetes. Across the whole study: The study found patients and healthy donors alike in age, gender and cell yields.

Sequenced material consisted of expressed TCRB transcripts (all of the isolated RNA was reverse transcribed). Here immunoSEQ multiplex PCR was the method, and the copy in TCRdb shows in-frame clones only, minus some. The sample lists more than 550,000 clones, around an eighth occurring once. The germline V gene has CDR1 GTSNPN and CDR2 SVGIG (reference sequence). CDR3 length equals 14 residues. V shed 2 bases and J shed 0 bases, with 8 bases lying between them. Notes on the study in general: In every one of the four CD4+ subsets, TCRB CDR3s were moderately but significantly shorter in Type 1 diabetes patients. The study left unresolved whether HLA type influences TCRB rearrangement.

Based on CD45RO/CCR7/CD25/CD127/CD95/CD27, CD4+ regulatory, stem cell-like memory, naive and central memory cells were sorted. The TCR originated in a man between 18 and 29 years old with type 1 diabetes. The V call is TRBV30, the J call TRBJ1-5; D unresolved. Sample: naive CD4+ T cells from blood. The DNA of the CDR3 is TGTGCCTGGAGTCGAGACAATAGCAATCAGCCCCAGCATTTT. The encoded protein is CAWSRDNSNQPQHF.